This is a list of T cell receptor beta chains from one sample in a study of blood T cell repertoires in COVID-19. The method was immunoSEQ multiplex PCR; TCRdb's version includes in-frame clones alone and lacks a portion of them. The table has over 45,000 clones, 91% seen once. The sample was peripheral blood. The receptors stem from a human donor in a cohort sampled during active COVID-19. The conserved cysteine and the conserved F or W are not part of the CDR3 here. Where a row states a size, it is once, few, many or the class of an expanded clone; other rows omit it.

v_call	clone_size	j_call	cdr3_aa
TRBV5-1	NA	TRBJ2-5	ASSYGAGETQY
TRBV19	NA	TRBJ1-2	ASSPRRSEGYT
TRBV11-2	NA	TRBJ1-5	ASSARVGGRSNQPQH
TRBV3-1/TRBV3-2	NA	TRBJ2-1	ASSQGLRLSGSYSEQF
TRBV6-5	NA	TRBJ2-7	ASSYSGGGDYEQY
TRBV4-1	NA	TRBJ1-2	ASSQATGAGYGYT
TRBV5-5	NA	TRBJ1-1	ASSFSGGAKVEAF
TRBV11-2	NA	TRBJ2-1	ASRSRAGYNEQF
TRBV19	NA	TRBJ2-1	ASSIVGGFRSYNEQF
TRBV27	NA	TRBJ2-7	ASSLETTRLYEQY
TRBV6-2/TRBV6-3	NA	TRBJ1-1	ASSTEGQGNTEAF
TRBV3-1/TRBV3-2	NA	TRBJ2-5	ASSQVGGTARETQY
TRBV9	NA	TRBJ2-7	ASSSMGTPAYEQY
TRBV3-1/TRBV3-2	NA	TRBJ2-5	ASSQSPSGQETQY
TRBV14	NA	TRBJ1-1	ASSLQGYGTEAF
TRBV27	NA	TRBJ2-1	ASSYSSLWEQF
TRBV3-1/TRBV3-2	NA	TRBJ2-3	ASSQTRIQG
TRBV27	NA	TRBJ2-1	ASSLGGANEQF
TRBV5-4	NA	TRBJ2-1	ASSAGTGLGNEQF
TRBV4-1	NA	TRBJ1-2	ASSQDSATGGNGYT
TRBV20-1	NA	TRBJ2-1	SARDEGEQF
TRBV2	NA	TRBJ2-7	ATAGLAGVYEQY
TRBV2	NA	TRBJ1-1	ASTLAENTEAF
TRBV7-8	NA	TRBJ2-1	ASSSRLAGVYNEQF
TRBV7-9	NA	TRBJ2-1	ASSLASGGYNEQF
TRBV6-7	NA	TRBJ2-7	ASSYPPLGPMEY
TRBV2	NA	TRBJ2-5	ASSEAAHQETQY
TRBV5-1	once	TRBJ2-7	ASSLVGRADEQY
TRBV28	NA	TRBJ2-2	ASSLGTSGATGELF
TRBV10-3	NA	TRBJ1-1	AISAAPGGHTEAF
TRBV24-1	NA	TRBJ1-6	ATSDLGGKTSPLH
TRBV4-1	NA	TRBJ1-3	ANLGGWFKDGNTIY
TRBV6-5	NA	TRBJ1-3	ASSYGAQGPTIY
TRBV10-1	once	TRBJ2-3	AILGGLADTDTQY
TRBV5-4	NA	TRBJ1-1	ASSPQVTMNTEAF
TRBV6-5	once	TRBJ2-7	ASQGRERAYEQY
TRBV7-2	NA	TRBJ2-1	ASSLRGTGFYHEQF
TRBV28	NA	TRBJ2-1	ARTGAGQGVSSYNEQF
TRBV5-1	NA	TRBJ2-5	ASSSPGQQETQY
TRBV6-6	NA	TRBJ2-3	ASSYRGQGGTDTQY
TRBV7-8	NA	TRBJ1-1	ASSPRTGRDTEAF
TRBV5-8	NA	TRBJ2-5	ASSQMGGAEQETQY
TRBV19	NA	TRBJ1-2	ASADGQGVDGYT
TRBV30	few	TRBJ2-7	AWSSPGHAYEQY
TRBV4-2	NA	TRBJ2-1	ASSQWGTKEF
TRBV19	few	TRBJ1-1	ASKPRGLTEAF
TRBV29-1	NA	TRBJ1-1	SVSTGIEAF
TRBV5-5	NA	TRBJ2-2	ASSLGQGARSTGELF
TRBV3-1/TRBV3-2	once	TRBJ2-2	ASSQSSDYTGELF
TRBV11-3	NA	TRBJ2-3	ASSYGGGPYTDTQY